The 27 T cell receptor beta chains below come from one sample, sequenced in a study of blood T cell repertoires in COVID-19 (dated by TCRdb to between 2020 and 2021). Library preparation employed the immunoSEQ multiplex PCR assay. Sourced from immuneACCESS, this table was stored by TCRdb with only in-frame sequences that have V and J called. A share of the clones is absent; for the studies checked, an unresolved V gene accounts for under half, and the remainder has no known explanation. Counted in this sample were 150,000 to 200,000 clones; 80% to 90% of them appeared once. The ten largest clones capture 7% to 10% of the sample. The source material was peripheral blood. The source of these receptors is a man aged 45-60 years with active or convalescent COVID-19.

This clone was seen a few times. The V call is TRBV9, the J call TRBJ1-1; D gene ambiguous. The CDR3 consists of 11 residues. V shed 4 bases and J shed 6 bases, with 7 bases lying between them. Germline V CDR1 and CDR2: SGDLS, YYNGEE. CDR3 in amino acids: CASSPAAEAFF. The CDR3 nucleotides read TGTGCCAGCAGCCCTGCGGCTGAAGCTTTCTTT.

The V call is TRBV19, the J call TRBJ1-2, with 7 bases matching TRBD1. CDR1 is LNHDA and CDR2 is SQIVND in the germline V gene (reference sequence). The CDR3 covers 16 residues. V gave up 5 bases and J gave up 6 bases; unmatched junction bases: 15. The CDR3: CASSHRGDSRVNGYTF. The CDR3 region has the DNA TGTGCCAGTAGTCACCGTGGGGACAGTAGAGTCAATGGCTACACCTTC.

This clone was seen many times. V and J are TRBV13 and TRBJ2-3; 11 nucleotides line up with TRBD2. The CDR3 is 13 residues long. V was pared by 5 bases and J by 10 bases, with 5 bases of the junction left unmatched. CDR1 and CDR2 from the germline V gene are PRHDT and FYEKMQ (reference sequence). CDR3 loop: CASSHGTSGPQYF. The CDR3 DNA sequence: TGTGCCAGCAGCCATGGGACTAGCGGACCGCAGTATTTT.

V and J are TRBV7-9 and TRBJ2-7; 12 positions match TRBD2. V lost 5 bases to trimming and J lost 1 base; unmatched junction nucleotides: 3. CDR1 is SEHNR, CDR2 FQNEAQ, per germline (reference sequence). The CDR3 has 15 residues. The CDR3 reads CASSRTSGGSYEQYF. The CDR3 DNA reads TGTGCCAGCAGCCGAACTAGCGGGGGGTCCTACGAGCAGTACTTC. Full variable domain (outside the CDR3, taken from reference TRBV7-9 and TRBJ2-7): DTGVSQNPRHKITKRGQNVTFRCDPISEHNRLYWYRQTLGQGPEFLTYFQNEAQLEKSRLLSDRFSAERPKGSFSTLEIQRTEQGDSAMYLCASSRTSGGSYEQYFGPGTRLTVT.

This clone was counted between two and nine times. At the DNA level, this CDR3 is encoded by other sequences in the same sample as well. J is TRBJ1-1 and V is TRBV30, with D perhaps TRBD1 (5 bases). The length of the CDR3 is 15 residues. V lost 0 bases, J lost 0 bases, and 11 bases lay in between. CDR1 GTSNPN and CDR2 SVGIG come from the germline V gene (reference sequence). CDR3 sequence reads: CAWSVRRDLNTEAFF. In DNA, the CDR3 is TGTGCCTGGAGTGTACGTAGGGACTTGAACACTGAAGCTTTCTTT.

This clone occurred once. The same CDR3 arises from other DNA sequences in this sample as well. The V gene is TRBV10-1, the J gene TRBJ1-3, with 9 bases matching TRBD1. This CDR3 is 14 amino acids long. J lost 4 bases, V lost 6 bases, and 4 bases had no gene match. CDR1 is WNHNN and CDR2 is SYGVQD in the germline V gene (reference sequence). DNA of the CDR3: TGCGCCAGCAGCCGGGACAGGGCAGGAAACACCATATATTTT. This codes for CASSRDRAGNTIYF.

This chain connects TRBV11-2 to TRBJ1-5; 8 nucleotides line up with TRBD1. V lost 5 bases and J lost 8; bases outside the gene matches: 8. This CDR3 region has 14 residues. The V gene's germline CDR1 is SGHAT and CDR2 FQNNGV. The CDR3 loop is CASSPTDRVEPQHF. CDR3 DNA: TGTGCCAGCAGCCCAACGGACAGGGTTGAGCCCCAGCATTTT.

This chain joins TRBV4-2 and TRBJ2-7, with 8 bases that match TRBD1. CDR1 is LGHNA, CDR2 YNFKEQ, per germline. The CDR3 loop spans 14 amino acids. V gave up 7 bases and J gave up 5 bases; unmatched junction bases: 10. The chain's CDR3 is CASKEVDRDHEQYF. The DNA of the CDR3 is TGTGCCAGCAAAGAAGTGGACAGGGACCACGAGCAGTACTTC.

V usage is TRBV9 and J usage is TRBJ2-1, with D tentatively TRBD2 (5 bases). V lost 0 bases, J lost 3 bases, and 10 bases lay in between. The CDR3 totals 15 residues. Germline V gene lookup returns CDR1 SGDLS and CDR2 YYNGEE. CDR3 protein: CASSVGRGLYNEQFF. CDR3 bases: TGTGCCAGCAGCGTAGGTCGAGGGCTCTACAATGAGCAGTTCTTC.

The CDR3, as DNA: TGTGCCAGCAGTCCCCCATCCGGCGGGAGGGCAGGAAATGAGCAGTTCTTC. It specifies CASSPPSGGRAGNEQFF. The J gene is TRBJ2-1, the V gene TRBV28; the match to TRBD2 covers 9 bases. The CDR3 spans 17 residues. V trimming: 5 bases; J trimming: 7 bases; junction bases outside the gene matches: 15. Germline CDR1 and CDR2: MDHEN and SYDVKM.

The V and J genes are TRBV3-1 (or the pseudogene TRBV3-2) and TRBJ1-2; no definite D call. The germline gives CDR1 LGHDT, CDR2 YNNKEL (reference sequence). This CDR3 has 12 amino acids. Trimming removed 0 bases from V and 5 bases from J, with 4 bases in between. CDR3 sequence (DNA): TGTGCCAGCAGCCAAGAGGCTTATGGCTACACCTTC. Its protein product is CASSQEAYGYTF.

The chain links TRBV10-3 to TRBJ2-5; TRBD2 might be the D (6 bases). Trimming left V 4 bases short and J 2 bases short, with 11 bases between. Germline loops: CDR1 ENHRY, CDR2 SYGVKD. CDR3 length: 14 amino acids. CDR3 in amino acids: CAISGRTKQETQYF. CDR3 nucleotide sequence: TGTGCCATCAGTGGTAGGACTAAACAAGAGACCCAGTACTTC.

This chain joins TRBV30 and TRBJ2-7, with D possibly TRBD1 on 6 matching bases. Per the germline V gene, CDR1 is GTSNPN and CDR2 is SVGIG (reference sequence). This CDR3 has 12 amino acids. The V and J ends lost 3 bases and 5 bases respectively, with 11 bases between them. In nucleotides, the CDR3 is TGTGCCTGGAGGGGCGCAGGGGACGAGCAGTACTTC. This codes for CAWRGAGDEQYF.

The rearrangement joins TRBV15 to TRBJ2-7; no reliable D call. CDR1 and CDR2 (germline): LNHNV, YYDKDF (reference sequence). V lost 11 bases, J lost 7 bases, and 27 bases lay in between. The CDR3 runs to 15 residues. The CDR3 DNA reads TGTGCCCCGGATGGCCGATCCCCTATCGGGTGGGAGCAGTACTTC. This codes for CAPDGRSPIGWEQYF.

The rearrangement links TRBV5-1 to TRBJ2-7; a weak D match, TRBD2 (6 bases). The V and J ends lost 4 bases and 4 bases respectively, with 15 bases between them. Germline V gene sequence: CDR1 SGHRS, CDR2 YFSETQ. The CDR3 spans 14 residues. DNA for the CDR3: TGCGCCAGCAGCCTACAACCTGGAGGGTACGAGCAGTACTTC. Its protein product is CASSLQPGGYEQYF.

V usage is TRBV5-5 and J usage is TRBJ1-4; 8 bases align to TRBD1. V shed 4 bases and J 8 bases; nucleotides not matched to a gene: 7. The CDR3 has 14 residues. Germline V lookup: CDR1 SGHKS, CDR2 YYEKEE (reference sequence). CDR3 in amino acids: CASSQRQGIEKLFF. The CDR3 bases are TGTGCCAGCAGCCAAAGACAGGGGATAGAAAAACTGTTTTTT. Supplemented by reference TRBV5-5 and TRBJ1-4, the full variable domain reads DAGVTQSPTHLIKTRGQQVTLRCSPISGHKSVSWYQQVLGQGPQFIFQYYEKEERGRGNFPDRFSARQFPNYSSELNVNALLLGDSALYLCASSQRQGIEKLFFGSGTQLSVL.

The chain has TRBV12-3 or TRBV12-4 and TRBJ1-4; D might be TRBD1 (6 bases). This CDR3 comprises 13 residues. V lost 8 bases to trimming and J lost 5 bases, with 12 bases between them. This CDR3 is CASLGTINEKLFF. The CDR3 DNA is TGTGCCAGCCTCGGGACAATCAATGAAAAACTGTTTTTT.

The chain uses TRBV4-1 and TRBJ1-2, with 8 bases aligning to TRBD1. After removal of 3 bases from V and 1 base from J, the junction contained 4 bases not matched to a gene. The CDR3 extends over 15 amino acids. In germline, CDR1 is MGHRA, CDR2 YSYEKL. CDR3 sequence (DNA): TGCGCCAGCAGCCAGGACAGGGCTCTTAACTATGGCTACACCTTC. Its protein product is CASSQDRALNYGYTF.

J is TRBJ2-1 and V is TRBV7-3; no clear D gene. The ends were cut back, 3 bases at V and 9 bases at J, with 15 bases in the middle. The CDR3 runs 14 residues. Germline CDR1 reads SGHTA; CDR2 reads FQGTGA. This CDR3 reads CASSFLSGVSEQFF. The CDR3 region has the DNA TGTGCCAGCAGCTTCCTGAGTGGTGTATCTGAGCAGTTCTTC.

The rearrangement links TRBV19 to TRBJ2-1; 12 bases agree with TRBD2. Germline assignment: CDR1 LNHDA and CDR2 SQIVND (reference sequence). J lost 7 bases, V lost 0 bases, and 4 bases had no gene match. CDR3 length: 16 residues. The CDR3 coding sequence is TGTGCCAGTAGTATAGATAGGACTAGCGGGAAGAATGAGCAGTTCTTC. Its protein is CASSIDRTSGKNEQFF.

The chain couples TRBV6-5 to TRBJ2-2; maybe TRBD2 (6 bases). V was cut by 6 bases and J by 3 bases, with 14 bases left in between. From germline, CDR1 is MNHEY and CDR2 SVGAGI. This CDR3 is 15 amino acids long. CDR3 DNA: TGTGCCAGCAGCGACGACGGACTATACACCGGGGAGCTGTTTTTT. Its translation is CASSDDGLYTGELFF.

Here the CDR3 reads CASSYSSSRDYEQYF. The CDR3 bases are TGTGCCAGCAGTTACTCGAGCTCCAGGGACTACGAGCAGTACTTC. The chain is built from TRBV6-5 and TRBJ2-7; D might be TRBD1 (5 bases). The germline gives CDR1 MNHEY, CDR2 SVGAGI. The CDR3 loop spans 15 amino acids. V lost 0 bases and J 3 bases, leaving 12 bases between the germline ends.

This clone was picked up one time. The chain combines TRBV18 with TRBJ1-5; D is undetermined. Germline V lookup: CDR1 KGHSH, CDR2 LQKENI. The CDR3 spans 13 residues. With 6 bases removed from V and 6 bases from J, the gap between germline ends came to 12 bases. The CDR3: CASSSEESQPQHF. CDR3 coding DNA: TGTGCCAGCTCCTCAGAGGAAAGTCAGCCCCAGCATTTT.

The chain joins TRBV2 to TRBJ2-2, with TRBD2 identical over 7 bases. The CDR3 runs to 16 residues. Per the germline V gene, CDR1 is SNHLY and CDR2 is FYNNEI. Trimming removed 6 bases from V and 4 bases from J; junction bases left unmatched: 11. The CDR3 DNA sequence: TGTGCCAGCAGGGAAACCAGCGGGGTTGGCACCGGGGAGCTGTTTTTT. Its translation is CASRETSGVGTGELFF.

This chain joins TRBV25-1 and TRBJ2-7; tentative D call: TRBD1 (6 bases). The CDR3 runs 14 residues. Germline CDR1 MGHDK, CDR2 SYGVNS. V lost 3 bases, J lost 3 bases, and 12 bases lay in between. The chain's CDR3 is CASSDPRGNYEQYF. The CDR3 DNA reads TGTGCCAGCAGTGACCCCAGGGGTAACTACGAGCAGTACTTC.

The chain recombines TRBV18 with TRBJ1-5; 9 bases fit TRBD1. V was pared by 10 bases and J by 5 bases, with 18 bases of the junction left unmatched. Germline lookup yields CDR1 KGHSH and CDR2 LQKENI. The CDR3 length is 17 residues. Here the CDR3 DNA reads TGTGCCACCAGGACAGGGGCAGGGGCCGACTCAGATCAGCCCCAGCATTTT. It yields the protein CATRTGAGADSDQPQHF.

Only one count was recorded for this clone. V and J are TRBV29-1 and TRBJ2-1, with TRBD2 matching over 7 bases. J lost 7 bases, V lost 5 bases, and 5 bases had no gene match. The length of the CDR3 is 12 residues. Germline CDR1 and CDR2: SQVTM and ANQGSEA. The CDR3: CSVFSGKNEQFF. In nucleotides, the CDR3 is TGCAGCGTTTTCAGCGGGAAAAATGAGCAGTTCTTC.